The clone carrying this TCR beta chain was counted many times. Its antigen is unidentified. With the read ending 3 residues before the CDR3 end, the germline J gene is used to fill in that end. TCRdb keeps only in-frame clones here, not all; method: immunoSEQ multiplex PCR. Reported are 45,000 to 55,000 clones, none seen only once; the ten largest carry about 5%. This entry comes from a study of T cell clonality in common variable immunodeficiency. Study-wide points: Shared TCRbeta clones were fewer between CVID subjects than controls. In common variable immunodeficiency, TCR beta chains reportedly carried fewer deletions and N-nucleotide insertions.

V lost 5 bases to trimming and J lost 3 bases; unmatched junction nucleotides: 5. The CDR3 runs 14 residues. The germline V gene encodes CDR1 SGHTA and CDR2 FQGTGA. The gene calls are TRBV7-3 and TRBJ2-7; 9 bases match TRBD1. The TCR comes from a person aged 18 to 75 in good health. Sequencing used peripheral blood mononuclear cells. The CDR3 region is CASSQGTGNYEQYF. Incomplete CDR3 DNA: TGTGCCAGCAGCCAAGGGACAGGGAACTACGAG.